This section outlines one T cell receptor beta chain sequence together with its context. Its antigen is still unknown. 60 Vbeta and 13 Jbeta primers were used in PCR. TCRdb's copy holds only in-frame clones and misses some; the assay was immunoSEQ multiplex PCR. The repertoire includes 160,000 or so clones, approximately 80% of them detected once, and 1.3% sits in the top ten. The study sampled nominally healthy donors, though unrecorded immune exposures were likely. The sample belongs to a study of cytomegalovirus exposure and HLA in healthy donors. The study's findings and limits: A later analysis reportedly found that, within productive TCRs, an Asian-associated ancestry cluster had fewer N-insertions than the mean observed across the roughly 690 donors. Rare TCR sequences dominated, though some public TCRs recurred in many donors.

The CDR3 is 12 residues long. The V gene's germline CDR1 is SGHKS and CDR2 YYEKEE (reference sequence). V was pared by 4 bases and J by 0 bases, with 4 bases between. Sequenced material: PBMCs. The receptor comes from a woman aged 45-59 years in good health and CMV-seronegative. The chain recombines TRBV5-5 with TRBJ2-5; D remains unclear. This CDR3 reads CASSRDQETQYF. The CDR3, as DNA: TGTGCCAGCAGCCGGGACCAAGAGACCCAGTACTTC.